The rows below give T cell receptor beta chains drawn from one sample of a study of Graves' ophthalmopathy and Graves' hyperthyroidism. TCRdb re-called the multiplex PCR reads through MiXCR, storing one row per CDR3 protein. This table has some 750,000 distinct CDR3 sequences, roughly two fifths appearing once. The sequenced sample was peripheral blood. These receptors were obtained from an adult man with Graves' ophthalmopathy. Both conserved end residues are part of each CDR3. D genes are given only for firm matches. A clone size is listed for some rows: how often the clone was seen (once, few, many), or a class if it is expanded.

- TRBJ1-2 TRBV4-1 few TGCGCCAGCGGGTTCCGGGACGGACTTAACTATGGCTACACCTTC CASGFRDGLNYGYTF
- TRBJ1-1 TRBV6-2/TRBV6-3 - TGTGCCAGCGGAAAACAGAACACTGAAGCTTTCTTT CASGKQNTEAFF
TRBD2 TRBJ2-7 TRBV19 few TGTGCCAGTAGCGCGGGGGGGGACTACGAGCAGTACTTC CASSAGGDYEQYF
- TRBJ2-2 TRBV25-1 few TGTGCCAGCAGCCCGGCCACTCTCGGAGGTAACACCGGGGAGCTGTTTTTT CASSPATLGGNTGELFF
- TRBJ1-6 TRBV2 few TGTGCCAGCAATACAGAATATAATTCACCCCTCCACTTT CASNTEYNSPLHF
- TRBJ1-5 TRBV19 few TGTGCCAGTAGTATTAATGGCGTTAAGGGCAATCAGCCCCAGCATTTT CASSINGVKGNQPQHF
TRBD1 TRBJ2-1 TRBV20-1 - TGCAGTGCGCCCAGACAGGGGTCCACTGAGCAGTTCTTC CSAPRQGSTEQFF
- TRBJ1-3 TRBV9 - TGTGCCGGCAGCTTAGACCGAAGCTCTGGAAACACCATATATTTT CAGSLDRSSGNTIYF
- TRBJ1-1 TRBV9 few TGTGCCAGCAGCTTGGAGGATCCGGGGACGGAAGCTTTCTTT CASSLEDPGTEAFF
- TRBJ1-1 TRBV9 many TGTGCCAGCAGCCCCGGGGGGGGCTACACTGAAGCTTTCTTT CASSPGGGYTEAFF
- TRBJ2-7 TRBV7-9 many TGTGCCAGCAGCTCCGTCGGGCCCTACGAGCAGTACTTC CASSSVGPYEQYF
- TRBJ2-7 TRBV7-9 - TGTGCCAGCAGCCAATACGGAGGGGAATTAACCTACGAGCAGTACTTC CASSQYGGELTYEQYF
TRBD1 TRBJ1-6 TRBV5-6 - TGTGCCAGCGGCGAGGGGGCTGAAGCTAGCAATTCACCCCTCCACTTT CASGEGAEASNSPLHF
- TRBJ1-1 TRBV10-3 - TGTGCCATCATAAATGACAGCAACACTGAAGCTTTCTTT CAIINDSNTEAFF
- TRBJ2-7 TRBV7-9 many TGTGCCAGCAGTCCTAAGGGCCGCTCTCGGGACGAGCAGTACTTC CASSPKGRSRDEQYF
- TRBJ1-3 TRBV7-2 few TGTGCCAGCAGCTTCATGGGAAACACCATATATTTT CASSFMGNTIYF
- TRBJ1-5 TRBV7-9 - TGTGCCAGCAGCTTGACCAAGGGGAGTAGTTATCAGCCCCAGCATTTT CASSLTKGSSYQPQHF
TRBD1 TRBJ1-1 TRBV7-2 - TGTGCCAGCAGCTTAGTGCGGACAGGAATGAACACTGAAGCTTTCTTT CASSLVRTGMNTEAFF
TRBD1 TRBJ2-5 TRBV14 - TGTGCCAGCAGCCAAGATAGGGACAGCGGCCATCAAGAGACCCAGTACTTC CASSQDRDSGHQETQYF
- TRBJ2-7 TRBV7-3 few TGTGCCAGCAGCTTAACGCAGGCCTACGAGCAGTACTTC CASSLTQAYEQYF
TRBD2 TRBJ2-5 TRBV20-1 - TGCAGTGCTAGAGATCCGAATAGCGGGGGGGCGATAGAGACCCAGTACTTC CSARDPNSGGAIETQYF
TRBD1 TRBJ1-5 TRBV20-1 - TGCAGTGCTAGAGATAGACAGGGGTCCCAGCATTTT CSARDRQGSQHF
- TRBJ2-5 TRBV2 few TGTGCCACCGCGTCCGGGTTTGAGCATCAAGAGACCCAGTACTTC CATASGFEHQETQYF
- TRBJ2-6 TRBV29-1 - TGCAGCGTTGGGACAGTCGCCTCTGGGGCCAACGTCCTGACTTTC CSVGTVASGANVLTF
TRBD2 TRBJ2-2 TRBV29-1 many TGCAGCGTCTTGATACTAGCGGGAGGGCGCAGCACCGGGGAGCTGTTTTTT CSVLILAGGRSTGELFF
- TRBJ1-2 TRBV29-1 - TGCAGCCTACTCAGAGGCACAGGGAGTAACTATGGCTACACCTTC CSLLRGTGSNYGYTF
TRBD1 TRBJ1-2 TRBV24-1 - TGTGCCACCAGCGTCGCCGACAGGGGTAACTATGGCTACACCTTC CATSVADRGNYGYTF
- TRBJ2-2 TRBV15 - TGTGCCACCAGCAGAGATCGGGGCCCAGGGGAGCTGTTTTTT CATSRDRGPGELFF
TRBD1 TRBJ2-7 TRBV20-1 - TGCAGTGTTGCGCCCGGGACAGGGGACGAGCAGTACTTC CSVAPGTGDEQYF
- TRBJ1-2 TRBV10-3 many TGTGCCATCAGTGAGGGGATTACATCCTATGGCTACACCTTC CAISEGITSYGYTF
TRBD2 TRBJ2-3 TRBV9 - TGTGCCAGCAGCGTCGGGAGGGGCACAGATACGCAGTATTTT CASSVGRGTDTQYF
TRBD1 TRBJ1-5 TRBV24-1 - TGTGCCAGCAGTTCTCCGGGACAGAGGAATCAGCCCCAGCATTTT CASSSPGQRNQPQHF
- TRBJ1-5 TRBV7-9 once TGTGCCAGCAGCCAAGTTCATTTAGGGCAGCCCCAGCATTTT CASSQVHLGQPQHF
- TRBJ2-7 TRBV10-3 many TGTGCCATCACTAAGGGTCCCCAATACGAGCAGTACTTC CAITKGPQYEQYF
TRBD1 TRBJ2-7 TRBV12-3/TRBV12-4 - TGTGCCAGCAGTTACTTGGGACAGGGCTACGAGCAGTACTTC CASSYLGQGYEQYF
TRBD2 TRBJ2-5 TRBV7-2 many TGTGCCAGCAGCCGGACTAGCGGGAGTGAGACCCAGTACTTC CASSRTSGSETQYF
- TRBJ2-7 TRBV20-1 few TGCAGTGCTGAGGGGGAGGGCCACCTCTACGAGCAGTACTTC CSAEGEGHLYEQYF
TRBD2 TRBJ2-2 TRBV7-2 few TGTGCCAGCAGCTCCAGAACTAGCGGGAGGGCCGGGGAGCTGTTTTTT CASSSRTSGRAGELFF
- TRBJ2-5 TRBV2 many TGTGCCAGCAGTGATAGGACAGTCCAAGAGACCCAGTACTTC CASSDRTVQETQYF
- TRBJ1-1 TRBV5-5 few TGTGCCAGCAGCTTGGGGGACGGTGGGAACACTGAAGCTTTCTTT CASSLGDGGNTEAFF
TRBD1 TRBJ1-3 TRBV10-3 - TGTGCCATCAGTGAGGGGACAGGGATCTCTGGAAACACCATATATTTT CAISEGTGISGNTIYF
- TRBJ1-1 TRBV5-5 many TGTGCCAGCTTCCTAGCGGTCGGGGAAGCTTTCTTT CASFLAVGEAFF
- TRBJ1-6 TRBV7-2 - TGTGCCAGCAGCTTTGGGTTTTCACCCCTCCACTTT CASSFGFSPLHF
- TRBJ2-6 TRBV5-1 few TGCGCCAGCAGCTTGGGAAGGATTCGCTCTGGGGCCAACGTCCTGACTTTC CASSLGRIRSGANVLTF